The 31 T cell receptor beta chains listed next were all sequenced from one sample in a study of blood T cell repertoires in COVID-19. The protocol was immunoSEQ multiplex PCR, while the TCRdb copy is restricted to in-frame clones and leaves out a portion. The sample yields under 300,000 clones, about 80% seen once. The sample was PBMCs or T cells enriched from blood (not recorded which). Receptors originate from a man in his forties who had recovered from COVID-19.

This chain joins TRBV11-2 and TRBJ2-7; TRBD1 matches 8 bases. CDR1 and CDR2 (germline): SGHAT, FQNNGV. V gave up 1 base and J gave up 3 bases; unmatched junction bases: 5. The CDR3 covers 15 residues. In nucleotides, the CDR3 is TGTGCCAGCAGCTTAGTCGGACAGGGTTTCTACGAGCAGTACTTC. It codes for CASSLVGQGFYEQYF.

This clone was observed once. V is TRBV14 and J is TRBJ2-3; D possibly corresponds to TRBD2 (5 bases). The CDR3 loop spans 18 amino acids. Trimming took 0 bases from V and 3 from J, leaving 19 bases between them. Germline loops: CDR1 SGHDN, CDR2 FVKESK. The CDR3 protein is CASSQDPRQTGMTDTQYF. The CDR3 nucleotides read TGTGCCAGCAGCCAAGATCCCCGGCAAACGGGGATGACAGATACGCAGTATTTT.

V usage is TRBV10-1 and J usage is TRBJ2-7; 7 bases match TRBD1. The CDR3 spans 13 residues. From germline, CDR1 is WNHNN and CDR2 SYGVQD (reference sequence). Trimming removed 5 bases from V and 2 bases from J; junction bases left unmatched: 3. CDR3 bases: TGCGCCAGCAGTCGGGACAGTGCCTACGAGCAGTACTTC. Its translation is CASSRDSAYEQYF.

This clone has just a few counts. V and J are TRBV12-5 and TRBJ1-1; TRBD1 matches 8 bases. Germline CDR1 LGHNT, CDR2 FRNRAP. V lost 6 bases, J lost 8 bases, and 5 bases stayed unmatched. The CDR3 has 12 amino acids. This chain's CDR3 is CASGPPGGEAFF. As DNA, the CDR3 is TGTGCTAGTGGCCCCCCAGGGGGCGAAGCTTTCTTT.

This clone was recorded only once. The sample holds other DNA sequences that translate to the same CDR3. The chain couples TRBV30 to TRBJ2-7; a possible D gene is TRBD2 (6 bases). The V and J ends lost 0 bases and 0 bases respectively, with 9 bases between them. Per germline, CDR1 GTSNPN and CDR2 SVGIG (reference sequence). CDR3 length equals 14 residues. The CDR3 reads CAWSVGGTSYEQYF. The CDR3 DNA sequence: TGTGCCTGGAGTGTCGGCGGGACCTCCTACGAGCAGTACTTC.

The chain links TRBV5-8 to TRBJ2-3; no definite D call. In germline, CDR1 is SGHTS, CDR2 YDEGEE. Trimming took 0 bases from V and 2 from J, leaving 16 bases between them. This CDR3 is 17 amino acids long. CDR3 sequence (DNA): TGTGCCAGCAGCTTGGGTGGCATCGTACCATCCACAGATACGCAGTATTTT. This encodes CASSLGGIVPSTDTQYF.

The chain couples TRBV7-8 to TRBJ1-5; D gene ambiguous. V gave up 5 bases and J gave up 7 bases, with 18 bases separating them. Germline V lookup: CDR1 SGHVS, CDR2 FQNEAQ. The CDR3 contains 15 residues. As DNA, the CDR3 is TGTGCCAGCAGCCCAACCGGGCCCCGGGGACAGCCCCAGCATTTT. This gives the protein CASSPTGPRGQPQHF.

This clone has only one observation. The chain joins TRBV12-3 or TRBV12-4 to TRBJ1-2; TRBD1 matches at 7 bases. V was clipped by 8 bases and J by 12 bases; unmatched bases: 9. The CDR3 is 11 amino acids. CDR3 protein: CASGSGQINTF. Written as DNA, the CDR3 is TGTGCCAGCGGGTCGGGACAGATAAACACCTTC.

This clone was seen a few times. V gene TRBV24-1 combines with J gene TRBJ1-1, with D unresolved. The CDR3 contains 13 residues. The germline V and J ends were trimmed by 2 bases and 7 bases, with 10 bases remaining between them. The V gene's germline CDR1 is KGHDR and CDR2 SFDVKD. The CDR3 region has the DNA TGTGCCACCAGTGATTCCCGAATCAGTGAAGCTTTCTTT. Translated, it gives CATSDSRISEAFF.

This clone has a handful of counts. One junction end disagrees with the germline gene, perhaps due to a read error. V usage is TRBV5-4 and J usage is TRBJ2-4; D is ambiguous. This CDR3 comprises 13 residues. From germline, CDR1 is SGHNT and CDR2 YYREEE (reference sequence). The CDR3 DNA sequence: TGTGCCAGCAGCTTGGTCGGAAACCCTCACGGAGACTTC. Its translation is CASSLVGNPHGDF.

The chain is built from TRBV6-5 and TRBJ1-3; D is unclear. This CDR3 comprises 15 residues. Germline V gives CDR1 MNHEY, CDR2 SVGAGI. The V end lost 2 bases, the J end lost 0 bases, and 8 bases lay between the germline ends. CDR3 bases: TGTGCCAGCAGTTACGGGCAGCTCTCTGGAAACACCATATATTTT. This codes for CASSYGQLSGNTIYF.

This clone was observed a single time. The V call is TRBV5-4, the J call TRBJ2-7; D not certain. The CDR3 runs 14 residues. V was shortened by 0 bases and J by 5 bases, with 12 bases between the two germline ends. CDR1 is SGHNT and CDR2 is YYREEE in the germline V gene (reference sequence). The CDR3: CASSLERLGNEQYF. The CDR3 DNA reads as TGTGCCAGCAGCTTGGAACGCCTAGGCAACGAGCAGTACTTC. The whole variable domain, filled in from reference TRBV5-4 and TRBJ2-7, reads ETGVTQSPTHLIKTRGQQVTLRCSSQSGHNTVSWYQQALGQGPQFIFQYYREEENGRGNFPPRFSGLQFPNYSSELNVNALELDDSALYLCASSLERLGNEQYFGPGTRLTVT.

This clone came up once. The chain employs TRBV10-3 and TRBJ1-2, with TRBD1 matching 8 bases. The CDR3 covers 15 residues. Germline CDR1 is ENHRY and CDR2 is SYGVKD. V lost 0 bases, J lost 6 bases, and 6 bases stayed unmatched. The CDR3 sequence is CAISESPGGWNGYTF. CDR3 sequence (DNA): TGTGCCATCAGTGAGTCGCCAGGGGGCTGGAATGGCTACACCTTC.

Here the CDR3 DNA reads TGTGCCATCAGTGAACCGGGACAGGGGGCCGGGGAGCAGTACTTC. Protein sequence: CAISEPGQGAGEQYF. This chain joins TRBV10-3 and TRBJ2-7, with 12 bases that match TRBD1. Per the germline V gene, CDR1 is ENHRY and CDR2 is SYGVKD. The V segment lost 3 bases and the J segment 7 bases; nucleotides outside the gene matches: 7. CDR3 length: 15 residues.

DNA of the CDR3: TGTGCCAGCAGCTTTCTAGCGGGAGGCACCGGGGAGCTGTTTTTT. Its translation: CASSFLAGGTGELFF. This chain connects TRBV7-2 to TRBJ2-2, with 11 bases identical to TRBD2. With 3 bases clipped from V and 4 bases from J, the junction kept 1 base outside the gene matches. The length of the CDR3 is 15 residues. Germline CDR1 SGHTA, CDR2 FQGNSA. The entire variable domain, with the rest obtained from reference TRBV7-2 and TRBJ2-2, is as follows: GAGVSQSPSNKVTEKGKDVELRCDPISGHTALYWYRQSLGQGLEFLIYFQGNSAPDKSGLPSDRFSAERTGGSVSTLTIQRTQQEDSAVYLCASSFLAGGTGELFFGEGSRLTVL.

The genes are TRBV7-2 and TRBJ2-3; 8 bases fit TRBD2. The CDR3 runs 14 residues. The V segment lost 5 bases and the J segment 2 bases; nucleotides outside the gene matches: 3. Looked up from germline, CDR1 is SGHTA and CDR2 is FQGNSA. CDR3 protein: CASSDGGDTDTQYF. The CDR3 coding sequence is TGTGCCAGCAGCGACGGGGGGGACACAGATACGCAGTATTTT.

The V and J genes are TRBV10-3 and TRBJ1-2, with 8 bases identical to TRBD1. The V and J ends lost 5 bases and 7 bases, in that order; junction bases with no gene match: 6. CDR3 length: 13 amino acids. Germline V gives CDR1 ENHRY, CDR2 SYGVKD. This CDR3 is CAISPQGAIGYTF. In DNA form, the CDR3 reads TGTGCCATCAGTCCCCAGGGGGCGATTGGCTACACCTTC.

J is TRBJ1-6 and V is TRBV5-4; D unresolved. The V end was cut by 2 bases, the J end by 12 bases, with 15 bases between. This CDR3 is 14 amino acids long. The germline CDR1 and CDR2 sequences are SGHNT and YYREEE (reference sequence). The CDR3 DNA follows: TGTGCCAGCAGCTTTTCAGGAACGGATTTACCCCTCCACTTT. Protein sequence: CASSFSGTDLPLHF.

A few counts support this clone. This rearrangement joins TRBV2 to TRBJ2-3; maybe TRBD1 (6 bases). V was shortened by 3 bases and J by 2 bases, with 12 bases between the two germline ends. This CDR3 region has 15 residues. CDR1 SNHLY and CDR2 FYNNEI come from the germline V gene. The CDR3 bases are TGTGCCAGCAGTGAGCAGGGGCCTCACACAGATACGCAGTATTTT. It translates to CASSEQGPHTDTQYF.

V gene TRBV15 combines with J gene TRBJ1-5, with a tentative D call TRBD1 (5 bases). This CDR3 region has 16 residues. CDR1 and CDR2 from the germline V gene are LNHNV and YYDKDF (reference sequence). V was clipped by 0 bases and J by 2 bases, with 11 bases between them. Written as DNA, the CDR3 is TGTGCCACCAGCAGAGATCTCACAGGCGGCAATCAGCCCCAGCATTTT. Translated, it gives CATSRDLTGGNQPQHF.

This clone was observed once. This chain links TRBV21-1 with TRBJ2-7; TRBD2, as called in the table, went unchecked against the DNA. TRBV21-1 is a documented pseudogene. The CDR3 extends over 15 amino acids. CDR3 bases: TGTGCCAGCAGCAATGAGGGCAGGCGGTCCTACGAGCAGTACTTC. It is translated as CASSNEGRRSYEQYF.

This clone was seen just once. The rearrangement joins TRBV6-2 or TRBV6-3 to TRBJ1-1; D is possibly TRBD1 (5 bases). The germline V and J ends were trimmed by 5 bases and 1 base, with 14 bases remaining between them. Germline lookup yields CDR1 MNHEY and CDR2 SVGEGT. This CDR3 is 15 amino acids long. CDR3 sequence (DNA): TGTGCCAGCAGTCCCCCTACGGGGGGGAACACTGAAGCTTTCTTT. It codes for CASSPPTGGNTEAFF.

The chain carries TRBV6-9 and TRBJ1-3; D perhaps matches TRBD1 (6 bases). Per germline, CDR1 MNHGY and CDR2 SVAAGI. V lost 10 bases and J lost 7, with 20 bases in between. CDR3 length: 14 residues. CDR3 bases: TGTGCCACCCCCCAAGGGGGGGGATGGAACACCATATATTTT. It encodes CATPQGGGWNTIYF.

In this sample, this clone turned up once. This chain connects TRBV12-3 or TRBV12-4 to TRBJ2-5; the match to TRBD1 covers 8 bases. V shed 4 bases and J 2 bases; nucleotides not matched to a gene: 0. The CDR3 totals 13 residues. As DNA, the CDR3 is TGTGCCAGCAGTTGGACAGGGCAAGAGACCCAGTACTTC. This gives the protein CASSWTGQETQYF.

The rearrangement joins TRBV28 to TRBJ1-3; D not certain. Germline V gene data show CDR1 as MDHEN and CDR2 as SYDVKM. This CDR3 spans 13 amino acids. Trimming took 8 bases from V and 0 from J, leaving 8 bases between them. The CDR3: CASLQSSGNTIYF. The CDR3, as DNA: TGTGCCAGCCTACAGAGCTCTGGAAACACCATATATTTT.

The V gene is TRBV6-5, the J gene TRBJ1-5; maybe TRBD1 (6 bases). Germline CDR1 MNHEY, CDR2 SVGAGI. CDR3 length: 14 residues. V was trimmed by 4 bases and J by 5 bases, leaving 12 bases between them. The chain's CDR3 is CASSFGGPDQPQHF. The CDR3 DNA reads TGTGCCAGCAGTTTCGGGGGGCCGGATCAGCCCCAGCATTTT.

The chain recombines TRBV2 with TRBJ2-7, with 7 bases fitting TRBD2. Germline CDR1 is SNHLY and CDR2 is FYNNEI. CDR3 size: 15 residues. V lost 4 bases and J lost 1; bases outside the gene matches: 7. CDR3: CASSAERGRSYEQYF. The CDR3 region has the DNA TGTGCCAGCAGTGCTGAGCGGGGACGATCCTACGAGCAGTACTTC.

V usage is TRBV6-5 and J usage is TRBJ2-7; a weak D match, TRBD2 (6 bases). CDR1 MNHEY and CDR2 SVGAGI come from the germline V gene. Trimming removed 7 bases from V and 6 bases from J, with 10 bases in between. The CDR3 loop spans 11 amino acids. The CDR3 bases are TGTGCCAGCACTCTTAGCGGCGAGCAGTACTTC. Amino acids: CASTLSGEQYF.

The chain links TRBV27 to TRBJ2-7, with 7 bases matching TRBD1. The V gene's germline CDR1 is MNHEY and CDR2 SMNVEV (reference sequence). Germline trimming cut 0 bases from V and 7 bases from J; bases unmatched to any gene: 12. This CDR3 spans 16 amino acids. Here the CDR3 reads CASSLSRGTVTWEQYF. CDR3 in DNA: TGTGCCAGCAGTTTATCGAGGGGGACAGTGACGTGGGAGCAGTACTTC.

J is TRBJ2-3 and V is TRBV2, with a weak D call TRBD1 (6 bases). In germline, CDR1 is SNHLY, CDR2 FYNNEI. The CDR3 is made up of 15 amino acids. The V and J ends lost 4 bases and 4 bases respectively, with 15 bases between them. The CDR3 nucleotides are TGTGCCAGCAGTGTTCTGGGGGCTGGGGCAGATACGCAGTATTTT. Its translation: CASSVLGAGADTQYF.

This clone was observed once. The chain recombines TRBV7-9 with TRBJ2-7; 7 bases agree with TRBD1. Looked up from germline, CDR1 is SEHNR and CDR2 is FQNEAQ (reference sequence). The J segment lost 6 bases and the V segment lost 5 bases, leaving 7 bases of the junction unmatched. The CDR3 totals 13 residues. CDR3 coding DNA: TGTGCCAGCAGCCTTCGACAGGGATCCGAGCAGTACTTC. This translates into CASSLRQGSEQYF. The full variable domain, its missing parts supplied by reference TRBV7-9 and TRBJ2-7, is DTGVSQNPRHKITKRGQNVTFRCDPISEHNRLYWYRQTLGQGPEFLTYFQNEAQLEKSRLLSDRFSAERPKGSFSTLEIQRTEQGDSAMYLCASSLRQGSEQYFGPGTRLTVT.